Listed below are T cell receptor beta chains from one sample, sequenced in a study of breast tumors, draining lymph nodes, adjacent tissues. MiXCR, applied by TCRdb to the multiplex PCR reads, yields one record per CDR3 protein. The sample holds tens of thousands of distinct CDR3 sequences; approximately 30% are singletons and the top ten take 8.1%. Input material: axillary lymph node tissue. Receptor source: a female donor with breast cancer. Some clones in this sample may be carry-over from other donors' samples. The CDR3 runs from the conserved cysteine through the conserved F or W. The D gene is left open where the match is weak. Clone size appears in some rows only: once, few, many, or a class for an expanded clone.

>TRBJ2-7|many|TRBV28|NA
TGTGCCAGCAGTCTTGGCGGAAATGACGAGCAGTACTTC
CASSLGGNDEQYF
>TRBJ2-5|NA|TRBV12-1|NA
TGTGCCAGCAGCTTTGCCACAGCACTGCAGAATCTCCCCATCTCTGTGCAGAAACCCTGGTGCTTC
CASSFATALQNLPISVQKPWCF
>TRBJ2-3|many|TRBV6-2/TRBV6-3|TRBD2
TGTGCCAGCAGTTACGGTAGCGGGACAGATACGCAGTATTTT
CASSYGSGTDTQYF
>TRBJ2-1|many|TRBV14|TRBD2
TGTGCCAGCAGCCAAGTTATATCAGCGGGAGTGGTCGCCTACAATGAGCAGTTCTTC
CASSQVISAGVVAYNEQFF
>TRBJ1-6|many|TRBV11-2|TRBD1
TGTGCCAGCAGCTTAGGGGACAGGGGTAATTCACCCCTCCACTTT
CASSLGDRGNSPLHF
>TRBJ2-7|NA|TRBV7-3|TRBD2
TGTGCCAGCAGCTTAAAGGGACTAGCGGGAGAAGGCGAGCAGTACTTC
CASSLKGLAGEGEQYF
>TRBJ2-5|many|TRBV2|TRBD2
TGTGCCAGCACCGAGCTAGCGGGAGGGTCTGGGACCCAGTACTTC
CASTELAGGSGTQYF
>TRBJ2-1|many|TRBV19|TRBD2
TGTGCCAGTAAGGGACTAACTCTGGAGCAGTTCTTC
CASKGLTLEQFF
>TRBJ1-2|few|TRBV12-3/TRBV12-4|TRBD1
TGTGCCAGCAGCCGACAGGGGGGAACCTTCGGCTATGGCTACACCTTC
CASSRQGGTFGYGYTF
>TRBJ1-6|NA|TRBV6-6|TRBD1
TGTGCCAGCAGTTACCGTGAGGGACAGAATAATTCACCCCTCCACTTT
CASSYREGQNNSPLHF
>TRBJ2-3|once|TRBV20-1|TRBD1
TGCAGTGCACCCAGGGGGAACACAGATACGCAGTATTTT
CSAPRGNTDTQYF
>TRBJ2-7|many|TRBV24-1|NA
TGTGCCACCAGTGATCGAGGTGGCTACGAGCAGTACTTC
CATSDRGGYEQYF
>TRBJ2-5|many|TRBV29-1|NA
TGCAGCGTCACCCATCTCGGGCAAGAGACCCAGTACTTC
CSVTHLGQETQYF
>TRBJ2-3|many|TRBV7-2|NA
TGTGCCAGCAGCACGCGCATGGTCTACACAGATACGCAGTATTTT
CASSTRMVYTDTQYF
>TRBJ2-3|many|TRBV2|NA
TGTGCCAGCAGCGAATTCCCGCAGGGGGGAAGCACAGATACGCAGTATTTT
CASSEFPQGGSTDTQYF
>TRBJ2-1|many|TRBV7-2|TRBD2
TGTGCCAGCACGTTACTAGCGGGAGCATCCAATGAGCAGTTCTTC
CASTLLAGASNEQFF
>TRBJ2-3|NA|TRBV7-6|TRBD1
TGTGCCAGCAGCACCTACAGGGGCCCCGATACGCAGTATTTT
CASSTYRGPDTQYF
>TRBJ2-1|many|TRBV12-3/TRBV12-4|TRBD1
TGTGCCAGCAGCTGGGGACAGGGATTTTACAATGAGCAGTTCTTC
CASSWGQGFYNEQFF
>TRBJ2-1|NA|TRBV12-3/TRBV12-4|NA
TGTGCCAGCAGTTTAGCCGTTCGCAGTGAGCAGTTCTTC
CASSLAVRSEQFF
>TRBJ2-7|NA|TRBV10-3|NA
TGTGCCATCAGTGAAGGGGTGGGCTACCCCTACGAGCAGTACTTC
CAISEGVGYPYEQYF
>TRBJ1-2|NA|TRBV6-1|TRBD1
TGTGCCAGCAACAAAGCGGACAGGGGGCGGGGCTACACCTTC
CASNKADRGRGYTF
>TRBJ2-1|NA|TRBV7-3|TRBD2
TGTGCCAGCAGCTTCGGGACTAGCCCACACAATGAGCAGTTCTTC
CASSFGTSPHNEQFF
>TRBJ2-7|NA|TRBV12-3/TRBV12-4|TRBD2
TGTGCCAGCAGCACCAGCGGGAGTATCGACGAGCAGTACTTC
CASSTSGSIDEQYF
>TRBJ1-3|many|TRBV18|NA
TGTGCCAGCACCCCAACAGACTCTGGAAACACCATATATTTT
CASTPTDSGNTIYF
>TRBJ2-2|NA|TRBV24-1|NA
TGTGCCGCCACCGGATCGGACACCGGGGAGCTGTTTTTT
CAATGSDTGELFF
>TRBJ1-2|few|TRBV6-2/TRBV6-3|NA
TGTGCCAGCAGTCACTCGCCGGGCGGGGGTTATGGCTACACCTTC
CASSHSPGGGYGYTF
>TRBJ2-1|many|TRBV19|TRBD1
TGTGCCAGTAGTATCGGACAGGGCTCCTACAATGAGCAGTTCTTC
CASSIGQGSYNEQFF
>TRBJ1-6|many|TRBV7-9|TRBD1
TGTGCCAGCAGCTCGGGACAGGAGAATTCACCCCTCCACTTT
CASSSGQENSPLHF
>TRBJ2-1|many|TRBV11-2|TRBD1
TGTGCCAGCAGCTTAGGTATTCCGGGACAGGTATACAATGAGCAGTTCTTC
CASSLGIPGQVYNEQFF
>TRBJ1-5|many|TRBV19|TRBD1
TGTGCCAGTAGTTTTACAGGGGGTGGACAGCCCCAGCATTTT
CASSFTGGGQPQHF
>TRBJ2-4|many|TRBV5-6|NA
TGTGCCAGCAGCCAACCGGACAGTGAAGCCAAAAACATTCAGTACTTC
CASSQPDSEAKNIQYF
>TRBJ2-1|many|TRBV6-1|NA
TGTGCCAGCAGTGATAGTAGGCTCTGGAATTACAATGAGCAGTTCTTC
CASSDSRLWNYNEQFF
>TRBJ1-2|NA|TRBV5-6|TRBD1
TGTGCCAGCAGCTCATTGGACAGGGCTGGAAACACCTTC
CASSSLDRAGNTF
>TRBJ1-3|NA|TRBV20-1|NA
TGCAGTGCTAGACTAGGTCGAAACTCTGGAAACACCATATATTTT
CSARLGRNSGNTIYF
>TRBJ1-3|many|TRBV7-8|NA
TGTGCCAGCAGCGATGTCCGCTCTGGAAACACCATATATTTT
CASSDVRSGNTIYF
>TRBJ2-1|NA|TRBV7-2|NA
TGTGCCAGCAGTACGCGGGCCAGTAACAATGAGCAGCTCTTC
CASSTRASNNEQLF
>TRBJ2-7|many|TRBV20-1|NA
TGCAGTGCTAGTGAAGGCGGGACGGGCTACGAGCAGTACTTC
CSASEGGTGYEQYF
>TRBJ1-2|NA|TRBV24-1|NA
TGTGCCACCAGTGACCCCGACAGTTATGGCTACACCTTC
CATSDPDSYGYTF
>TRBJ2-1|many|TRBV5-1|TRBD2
TGCGCCAGCAGCAGGGAAGCGGGGGGCTCCTACAATGAGCAGTTCTTC
CASSREAGGSYNEQFF
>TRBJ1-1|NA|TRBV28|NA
TGTGCCGGTACTTCCCAGGGAACTCGAGCTTTCTTT
CAGTSQGTRAFF
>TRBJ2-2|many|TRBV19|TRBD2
TGTGCCAGTAATAGCGGGAGGGCCGGGACCGGGGAGCTGTTTTTT
CASNSGRAGTGELFF
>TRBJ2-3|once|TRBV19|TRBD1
TGTGCCAGTACCTCGGGACAGACCCAAGGTACAGATACGCAATATTTT
CASTSGQTQGTDTQYF
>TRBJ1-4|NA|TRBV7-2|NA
TGTGCCAGCAGCTTAACGGGCGGAATCGGCCTTAATGAAGAACTGTTTTTT
CASSLTGGIGLNEELFF
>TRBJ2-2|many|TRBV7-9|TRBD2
TGTGCCAGCAGCAGTCACCGAAGACTAGCGGGAGGGGTAAGAGTCACCGGGGAGCTGTTTTTT
CASSSHRRLAGGVRVTGELFF
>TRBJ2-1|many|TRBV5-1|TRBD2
TGCGCCAGCAGCGGTAGCGGGAGCTTAAGCAATGAGCAGTTCTTC
CASSGSGSLSNEQFF
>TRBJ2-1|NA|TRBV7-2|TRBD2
TGTGCCAGTCACGTTGGACTAGGGGATGAGCAGTTCTTC
CASHVGLGDEQFF
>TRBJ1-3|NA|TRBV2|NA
TGTGCCAGCAGCGGAGGGGGAACTGGAAACACCATATATTTT
CASSGGGTGNTIYF
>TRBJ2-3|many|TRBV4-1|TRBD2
TGCGCCAGCAGCCAAGCCGGGACTAGCGGTACGAGGGATACGCAGTATTTT
CASSQAGTSGTRDTQYF
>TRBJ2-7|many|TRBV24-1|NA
TGTGCCACCAGTGAAACAGGGCACGAGCAGTACTTC
CATSETGHEQYF
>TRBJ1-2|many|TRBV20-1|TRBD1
TGCAGTGCTATCTCAGGGGGCGACTATGGCTACACCTTC
CSAISGGDYGYTF
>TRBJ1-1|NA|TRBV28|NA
TGTGCCAGCAGTTTCTACACTGAAGCTTTCTTT
CASSFYTEAFF
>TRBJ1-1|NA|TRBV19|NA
TGTGCCAGTAGTGGGACGACAGAATCAGTTACCTTGAACACTGAAGCTTTCTTT
CASSGTTESVTLNTEAFF
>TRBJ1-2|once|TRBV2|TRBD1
TGTGCCAGCAGTGAGGGACAGGGGATGTATGGCTACACCTTC
CASSEGQGMYGYTF
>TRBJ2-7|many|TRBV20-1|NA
TGCAGTGCCCCACTAGGAGGGGTCTCGGACGAGCAGTACTTC
CSAPLGGVSDEQYF
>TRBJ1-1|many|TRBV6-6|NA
TGTGCCAGCAGCTCGGCAGTGGAGTTAGCGAACACTGAAGCTTTCTTT
CASSSAVELANTEAFF